This entry features one TCR beta chain sequence. The RNA input was 0.5 to 1 ug, and it was reverse transcribed with random hexamers. TCRdb re-analysed the immunoSEQ multiplex PCR reads in MiXCR, keeping a single row per CDR3 protein. The sample lists about 400,000 distinct CDR3 sequences, approximately 85% seen once, with roughly 0.1% in the top ten. The sample belongs to a study of CD8 T cells in Susac syndrome. V lost 1 base, J lost 2 bases, and 12 bases lay in between. This CDR3 region has 16 residues. Germline loops: CDR1 SGHNT, CDR2 YYREEE (reference sequence). Sequencing was carried out using CD8+ T cells from PBMCs. The gene calls are TRBV5-4 and TRBJ2-2, with D uncertain. The TCR sequence derives from a human donor with multiple sclerosis. The CDR3 nucleotides are TGTGCCAGCAGCTTGTTTCCGGACGCCAACACCGGGGAGCTGTTTTTT. Protein product: CASSLFPDANTGELFF.